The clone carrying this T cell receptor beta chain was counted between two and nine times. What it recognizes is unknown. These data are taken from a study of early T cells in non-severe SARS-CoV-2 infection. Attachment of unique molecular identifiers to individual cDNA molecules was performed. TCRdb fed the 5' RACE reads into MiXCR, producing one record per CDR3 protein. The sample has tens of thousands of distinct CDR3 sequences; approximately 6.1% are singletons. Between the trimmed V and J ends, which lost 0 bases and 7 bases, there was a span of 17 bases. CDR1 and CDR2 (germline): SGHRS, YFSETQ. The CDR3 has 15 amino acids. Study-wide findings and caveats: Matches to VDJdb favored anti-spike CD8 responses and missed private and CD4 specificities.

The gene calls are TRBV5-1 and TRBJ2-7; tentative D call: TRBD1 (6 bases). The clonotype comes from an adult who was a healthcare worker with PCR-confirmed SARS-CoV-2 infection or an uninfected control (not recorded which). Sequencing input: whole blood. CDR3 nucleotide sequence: TGCGCCAGCAGCTTGGTATCCCAGGGGATGGGAGAGCAGTACTTC. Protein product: CASSLVSQGMGEQYF.